The 23 T cell receptor beta chains below come from one sample, sequenced in a study of cytomegalovirus exposure and HLA in healthy donors. PCR used 60 Vbeta primers and 13 Jbeta primers. The assay was immunoSEQ multiplex PCR, and TCRdb's table has in-frame clones only and misses some. This sample's table reports about 140,000 clones. The specimen sequenced was PBMCs. The receptors were gathered from a woman in her late teens or twenties in good health and CMV-seronegative.

The chain recombines TRBV10-3 with TRBJ2-7; 12 bases agree with TRBD2. Germline lookup yields CDR1 ENHRY and CDR2 SYGVKD. The CDR3 has 15 residues. Trimming removed 3 bases from V and 1 base from J; junction bases left unmatched: 1. The CDR3 nucleotides are TGTGCCATCAGTGAAGGACTAGCGGGATCCTACGAGCAGTACTTC. Translated, it gives CAISEGLAGSYEQYF.

The gene calls are TRBV6-6 and TRBJ1-1; D is unresolved. V was clipped by 4 bases and J by 7 bases, with 16 bases between them. The CDR3 has 14 amino acids. CDR1 MNHNY and CDR2 SVGAGI come from the germline V gene (reference sequence). CDR3 in amino acids: CASSFDGYTNEAFF. In DNA, the CDR3 is TGTGCCAGCAGTTTCGACGGCTACACTAATGAAGCTTTCTTT.

The rearrangement links TRBV6-1 to TRBJ1-4, with TRBD1 matching 9 bases. The CDR3 totals 14 residues. CDR1 is MNHNS, CDR2 SASEGT, per germline. The junction had 6 bases not matched to a gene; V was cut back by 5 bases and J by 8 bases. CDR3 sequence: CASSPGTGYEKLFF. The CDR3 DNA reads as TGTGCCAGCAGTCCCGGGACAGGGTACGAAAAACTGTTTTTT.

V is TRBV6-4 and J is TRBJ2-2, with 7 bases aligning to TRBD2. Trimming removed 4 bases from V and 5 bases from J; junction bases left unmatched: 7. This CDR3 region has 15 residues. CDR1 is MRHNA and CDR2 is SNTAGT in the germline V gene. The CDR3 DNA reads as TGTGCCAGCAGTGTTGGTACAGCGGGGACCGGGGAGCTGTTTTTT. It yields the protein CASSVGTAGTGELFF.

This rearrangement joins TRBV6-1 to TRBJ2-5; 7 positions match TRBD1. V dropped 2 bases and J dropped 4; count of bases not matched to a gene: 1. This CDR3 is built from 13 residues. Germline V CDR1 and CDR2: MNHNS, SASEGT. The CDR3 DNA sequence: TGTGCCAGCAGTGAAAGGACAGGAGAGACCCAGTACTTC. Translation gives CASSERTGETQYF.

Here the CDR3 DNA reads TGTGCCAGCAGCCCCCGGGGAGGGGAGCTGTTTTTT. Its protein is CASSPRGGELFF. The chain combines TRBV11-2 with TRBJ2-2; perhaps TRBD2 as D (5 bases). The CDR3 contains 12 residues. Germline V gene lookup returns CDR1 SGHAT and CDR2 FQNNGV. The ends were cut back, 5 bases at V and 8 bases at J, with 9 bases in the middle.

The V gene is TRBV27, the J gene TRBJ1-5, with a possible D match to TRBD1 (6 bases). This CDR3 contains 16 residues. Germline assignment: CDR1 MNHEY and CDR2 SMNVEV (reference sequence). Trimming removed 6 bases at V and 0 bases at J, with 15 bases between. The CDR3 region is CASRPRGGDSNQPQHF. CDR3 sequence (DNA): TGTGCCAGCAGGCCCCGAGGGGGAGATAGCAATCAGCCCCAGCATTTT.

The chain links TRBV5-6 to TRBJ1-1; 7 positions match TRBD1. The V segment lost 7 bases and the J segment 3 bases; nucleotides outside the gene matches: 15. This CDR3 has 16 amino acids. Germline V gives CDR1 SGHDT, CDR2 YYEEEE. CDR3 in DNA: TGTGCCAGCTTACAGGGAGGCAGGGGGAGGTACACTGAAGCTTTCTTT. Encoded protein: CASLQGGRGRYTEAFF.

The V and J genes are TRBV5-1 and TRBJ2-2, with 7 bases identical to TRBD2. Looked up from germline, CDR1 is SGHRS and CDR2 is YFSETQ. J was trimmed by 6 bases and V by 4 bases; bases with no gene match: 6. This CDR3 contains 14 residues. The DNA of the CDR3 is TGCGCCAGCAGCATATCAGCGGGACCCGGGGAGCTGTTTTTT. Protein product: CASSISAGPGELFF. The full variable domain, its missing parts supplied by reference TRBV5-1 and TRBJ2-2, is KAGVTQTPRYLIKTRGQQVTLSCSPISGHRSVSWYQQTPGQGLQFLFEYFSETQRNKGNFPGRFSGRQFSNSRSEMNVSTLELGDSALYLCASSISAGPGELFFGEGSRLTVL.

The chain employs TRBV6-4 and TRBJ2-3; TRBD2 might be the D (5 bases). This CDR3 comprises 15 residues. CDR1 and CDR2 from the germline V gene are MRHNA and SNTAGT. V shed 2 bases and J shed 4 bases, with 13 bases lying between them. The CDR3 is CASSDVPGSADTQYF. The DNA of the CDR3 is TGTGCCAGCAGTGACGTCCCGGGATCAGCAGATACGCAGTATTTT.

This chain connects TRBV6-1 to TRBJ1-2; D remains ambiguous. The V gene lost 1 base and the J gene lost 0 bases, with 9 bases spanning the gap. This CDR3 has 15 amino acids. Germline V lookup: CDR1 MNHNS, CDR2 SASEGT. The CDR3 loop reads CASSEDQLANYGYTF. In DNA form, the CDR3 reads TGTGCCAGCAGTGAAGACCAGCTAGCTAACTATGGCTACACCTTC.

As regards this clone: The sample has other DNA sequences that encode this CDR3 too. The gene calls are TRBV30 and TRBJ2-5; 13 bases agree with TRBD2. Germline V gene sequence: CDR1 GTSNPN, CDR2 SVGIG (reference sequence). J gave up 3 bases and V 0 bases, and 1 base lay outside the gene matches. The CDR3 runs to 15 residues. CDR3 sequence reads: CAWSVGLAGEETQYF. CDR3 bases: TGTGCCTGGAGTGTAGGACTAGCGGGAGAAGAGACCCAGTACTTC.

The chain carries TRBV6-1 and TRBJ1-6, with 10 bases that match TRBD1. After removal of 7 bases from V and 14 bases from J, the junction contained 11 bases not matched to a gene. CDR3 length: 14 amino acids. CDR1 and CDR2 (germline): MNHNS, SASEGT. This CDR3 reads CASNRDRGLGTLHF. The CDR3 coding sequence is TGTGCCAGCAACAGAGACAGGGGGCTTGGTACCCTCCACTTT.

The chain carries TRBV11-2 and TRBJ2-5; tentative D call: TRBD2 (6 bases). Germline-derived CDR1 and CDR2 are SGHAT and FQNNGV. This CDR3 has 15 amino acids. V shed 1 base and J shed 2 bases, with 11 bases lying between them. CDR3 nucleotide sequence: TGTGCCAGCAGCTTAGGTCCGCGGGGTCAAGAGACCCAGTACTTC. It codes for CASSLGPRGQETQYF.

The chain uses TRBV5-5 and TRBJ1-5; D not certain. There are 14 residues in the CDR3. Germline values: CDR1 SGHKS, CDR2 YYEKEE (reference sequence). V was trimmed by 6 bases and J by 2 bases, leaving 12 bases between them. CDR3 in amino acids: CASTLTGGNQPQHF. The CDR3 nucleotides are TGTGCCAGCACGCTCACCGGGGGCAATCAGCCCCAGCATTTT.

The CDR3, as DNA: TGTGCCTGGATGGGACTAGCGGTGTACACAGATACGCAGTATTTT. This translates into CAWMGLAVYTDTQYF. The V call is TRBV30, the J call TRBJ2-3; 11 bases map to TRBD2. V trimming: 4 bases; J trimming: 2 bases; junction bases outside the gene matches: 5. The germline CDR1 and CDR2 sequences are GTSNPN and SVGIG (reference sequence). CDR3 size: 15 residues.

V gene TRBV5-6 combines with J gene TRBJ1-5; weak D call: TRBD1 (5 bases). CDR1 SGHDT and CDR2 YYEEEE come from the germline V gene. Trimming pared 0 bases from V and 6 bases from J, leaving 7 bases between. The CDR3 spans 13 residues. CDR3 sequence: CASSLGQGQPQHF. CDR3 DNA: TGTGCCAGCAGCTTGGGGCAGGGTCAGCCCCAGCATTTT. The complete variable domain, with remaining parts taken from reference TRBV5-6 and TRBJ1-5, reads DAGVTQSPTHLIKTRGQQVTLRCSPKSGHDTVSWYQQALGQGPQFIFQYYEEEERQRGNFPDRFSGHQFPNYSSELNVNALLLGDSALYLCASSLGQGQPQHFGDGTRLSIL.

The chain links TRBV7-2 to TRBJ1-1; D is possibly TRBD1 (6 bases). The CDR3 is 15 residues long. Germline lookup yields CDR1 SGHTA and CDR2 FQGNSA. Trimming left V 0 bases short and J 7 bases short, with 15 bases between. CDR3 DNA: TGTGCCAGCAGCTTAGCGCTCCAGGGGAAGGTTGAAGCTTTCTTT. Translated, it gives CASSLALQGKVEAFF.

The rearrangement joins TRBV13 to TRBJ2-5, with D tentatively TRBD1 (6 bases). Germline CDR1 reads PRHDT; CDR2 reads FYEKMQ (reference sequence). This CDR3 contains 14 residues. Trimming stripped 5 bases from V and 1 base from J, with 11 bases between. The CDR3: CASSPQGAQETQYF. In DNA form, the CDR3 reads TGTGCCAGCAGCCCACAGGGAGCCCAAGAGACCCAGTACTTC.

The chain employs TRBV19 and TRBJ2-4; D gene ambiguous. V was clipped by 4 bases and J by 0 bases, with 16 bases between them. The CDR3 is 17 residues long. Germline loops: CDR1 LNHDA, CDR2 SQIVND (reference sequence). The CDR3, as DNA: TGTGCCAGTAGTACCACAGTGGATGGTATAGCCAAAAACATTCAGTACTTC. Amino acid sequence: CASSTTVDGIAKNIQYF.

V usage is TRBV7-2 and J usage is TRBJ1-1; TRBD1 is a possible D gene (6 bases). This CDR3 has 13 residues. From germline, CDR1 is SGHTA and CDR2 FQGNSA. Trimming took off 4 bases at V and 7 bases at J, with 13 bases between the two ends. The CDR3 DNA reads TGTGCCAGCAGCTGGGGGGGCACGGATGAAGCTTTCTTT. This encodes CASSWGGTDEAFF.

The CDR3 bases are TGTGCCAGCAGTTTAATGCGCCTCCGGGACAAACCCTACGAGCAGTACTTC. Translation: CASSLMRLRDKPYEQYF. The gene calls are TRBV28 and TRBJ2-7, with D maybe TRBD1 (6 bases). The ends were cut back, 2 bases at V and 2 bases at J, with 19 bases in the middle. The CDR3 is 17 residues long. Germline CDR1 and CDR2: MDHEN and SYDVKM.

The rearrangement uses TRBV18 and TRBJ2-7; perhaps TRBD1 as D (6 bases). The CDR3 runs 13 residues. Germline lookup yields CDR1 KGHSH and CDR2 LQKENI. V lost 4 bases to trimming and J lost 7 bases, with 14 bases between them. In DNA, the CDR3 is TGTGCCAGCTCACTACAAAACAGGGAAGAGCAGTACTTC. Translated, it gives CASSLQNREEQYF.